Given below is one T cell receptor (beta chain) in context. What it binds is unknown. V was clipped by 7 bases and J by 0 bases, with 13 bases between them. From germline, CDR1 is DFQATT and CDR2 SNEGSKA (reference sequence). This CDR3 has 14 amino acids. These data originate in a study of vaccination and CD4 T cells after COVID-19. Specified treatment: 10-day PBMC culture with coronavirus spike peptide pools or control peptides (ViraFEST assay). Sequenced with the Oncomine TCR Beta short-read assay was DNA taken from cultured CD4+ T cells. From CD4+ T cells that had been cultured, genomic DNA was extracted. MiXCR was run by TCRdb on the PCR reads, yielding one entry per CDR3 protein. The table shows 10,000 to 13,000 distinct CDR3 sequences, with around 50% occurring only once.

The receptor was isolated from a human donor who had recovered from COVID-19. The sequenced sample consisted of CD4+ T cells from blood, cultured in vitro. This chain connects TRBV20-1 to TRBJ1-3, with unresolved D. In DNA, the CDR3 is TGCAGTGTTCTCAGTCTCAGCTCTGGAAACACCATATATTTT. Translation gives CSVLSLSSGNTIYF.